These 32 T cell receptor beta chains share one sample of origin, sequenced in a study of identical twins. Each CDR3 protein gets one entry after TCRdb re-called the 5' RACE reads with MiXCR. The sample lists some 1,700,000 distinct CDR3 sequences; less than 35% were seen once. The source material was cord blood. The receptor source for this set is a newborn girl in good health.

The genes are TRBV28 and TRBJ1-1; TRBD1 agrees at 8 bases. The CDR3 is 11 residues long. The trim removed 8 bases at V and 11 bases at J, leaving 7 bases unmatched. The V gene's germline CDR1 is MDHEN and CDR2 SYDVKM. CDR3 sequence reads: CASHRGQGAFF. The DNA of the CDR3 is TGTGCCAGCCATCGCGGACAGGGCGCTTTCTTT.

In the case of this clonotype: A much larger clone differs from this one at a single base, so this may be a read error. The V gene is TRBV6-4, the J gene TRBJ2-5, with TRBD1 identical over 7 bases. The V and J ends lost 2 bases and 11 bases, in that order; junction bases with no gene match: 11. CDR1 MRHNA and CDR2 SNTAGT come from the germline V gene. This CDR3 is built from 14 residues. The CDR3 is CASSDGTGVDEQYF. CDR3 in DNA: TGTGCCAGCAGTGACGGTACAGGGGTCGATGAGCAGTACTTC.

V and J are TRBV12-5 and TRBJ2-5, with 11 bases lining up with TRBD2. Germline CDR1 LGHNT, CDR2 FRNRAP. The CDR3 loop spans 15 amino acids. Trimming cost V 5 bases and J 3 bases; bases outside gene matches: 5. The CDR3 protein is CASGNLTSGEETQYF. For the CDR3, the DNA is TGTGCTAGTGGTAATTTGACTAGCGGGGAAGAGACCCAGTACTTC.

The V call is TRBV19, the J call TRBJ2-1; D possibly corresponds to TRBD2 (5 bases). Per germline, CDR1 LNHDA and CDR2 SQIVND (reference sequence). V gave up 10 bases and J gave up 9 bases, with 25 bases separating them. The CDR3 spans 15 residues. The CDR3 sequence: CATKEGLLGYGEQFF. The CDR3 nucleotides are TGTGCCACCAAGGAAGGACTCCTAGGTTATGGTGAGCAGTTCTTC.

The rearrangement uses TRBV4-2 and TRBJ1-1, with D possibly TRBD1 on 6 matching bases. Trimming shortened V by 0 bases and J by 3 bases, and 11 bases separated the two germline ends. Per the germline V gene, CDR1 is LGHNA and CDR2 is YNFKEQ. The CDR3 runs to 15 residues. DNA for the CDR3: TGTGCCAGCAGCCAAGATTGGGGGCGCGACACTGAAGCTTTCTTT. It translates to CASSQDWGRDTEAFF.

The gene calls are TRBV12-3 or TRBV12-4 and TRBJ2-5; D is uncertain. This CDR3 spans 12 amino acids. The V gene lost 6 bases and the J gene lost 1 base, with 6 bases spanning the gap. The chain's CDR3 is CASSTCQETQYF. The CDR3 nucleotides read TGTGCCAGCAGCACATGCCAAGAGACCCAGTACTTC.

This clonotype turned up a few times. The CDR3 loop is CSARALTGDYEQYF. CDR3 DNA sequence: TGCAGTGCTAGAGCTTTGACAGGGGACTACGAGCAGTACTTC. The V and J genes are TRBV20-1 and TRBJ2-7, with 8 bases lining up with TRBD1. With 1 base clipped from V and 3 bases from J, the junction kept 5 bases outside the gene matches. CDR3 length: 14 amino acids. CDR1 and CDR2 from the germline V gene are DFQATT and SNEGSKA (reference sequence).

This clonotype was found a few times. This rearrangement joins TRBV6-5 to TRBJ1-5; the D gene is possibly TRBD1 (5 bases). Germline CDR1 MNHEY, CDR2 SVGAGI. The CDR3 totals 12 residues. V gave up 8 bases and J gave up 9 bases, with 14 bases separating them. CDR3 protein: CASGGLDMPQHF. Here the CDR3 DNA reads TGTGCCAGCGGGGGGTTAGATATGCCCCAGCATTTT.

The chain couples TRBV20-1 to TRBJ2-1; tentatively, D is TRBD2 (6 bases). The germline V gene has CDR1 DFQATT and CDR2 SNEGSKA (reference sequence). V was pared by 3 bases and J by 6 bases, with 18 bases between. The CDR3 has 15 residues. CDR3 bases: TGCAGTGCTAGGTACCTAGGGACTCCCCTCAATGAGCAGTTCTTC. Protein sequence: CSARYLGTPLNEQFF.

The CDR3 DNA reads TGTGCCAGCAGCTTCGGACAGGGGGCGACGAGGCAGTACTTC. Protein sequence: CASSFGQGATRQYF. The V gene is TRBV14, the J gene TRBJ2-7, with 11 bases lining up with TRBD1. Germline V lookup: CDR1 SGHDN, CDR2 FVKESK. The CDR3 runs to 14 residues. J lost 9 bases, V lost 5 bases, and 9 bases had no gene match.

In nucleotides, the CDR3 is TGTGCCAGCAGTTTAACTGCTAGCGGGGCCGATGAGCAGTTCTTC. Its translation: CASSLTASGADEQFF. V gene TRBV27 combines with J gene TRBJ2-1; 9 nucleotides agree with TRBD2. J was trimmed by 8 bases and V by 2 bases; bases with no gene match: 7. Germline CDR1 and CDR2: MNHEY and SMNVEV (reference sequence). The CDR3 consists of 15 residues.

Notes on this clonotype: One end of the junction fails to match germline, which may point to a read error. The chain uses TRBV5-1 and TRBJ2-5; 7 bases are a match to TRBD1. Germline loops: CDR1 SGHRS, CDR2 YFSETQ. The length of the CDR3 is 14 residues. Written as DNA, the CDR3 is TGCGCCGGCAGCTATACGACAGGGAAAGAGACCCAGTACTTC. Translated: CAGSYTTGKETQYF. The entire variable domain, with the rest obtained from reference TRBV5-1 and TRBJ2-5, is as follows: KAGVTQTPRYLIKTRGQQVTLSCSPISGHRSVSWYQQTPGQGLQFLFEYFSETQRNKGNFPGRFSGRQFSNSRSEMNVSTLELGDSALYLCAGSYTTGKETQYFGPGTRLLVL.

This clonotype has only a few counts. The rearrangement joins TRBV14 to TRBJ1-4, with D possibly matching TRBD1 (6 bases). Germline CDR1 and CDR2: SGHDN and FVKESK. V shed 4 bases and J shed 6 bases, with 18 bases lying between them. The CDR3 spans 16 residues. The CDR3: CASSPRQVGEDEKLFF. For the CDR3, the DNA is TGTGCCAGCAGCCCCCGACAGGTCGGGGAAGATGAAAAACTGTTTTTT.

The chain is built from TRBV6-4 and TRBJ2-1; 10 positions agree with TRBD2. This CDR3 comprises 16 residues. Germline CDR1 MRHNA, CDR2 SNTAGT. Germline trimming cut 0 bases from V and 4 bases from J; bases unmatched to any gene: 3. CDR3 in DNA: TGTGCCAGCAGTGACTCGGTTAGCGGGGGGTACAATGAGCAGTTCTTC. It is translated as CASSDSVSGGYNEQFF.

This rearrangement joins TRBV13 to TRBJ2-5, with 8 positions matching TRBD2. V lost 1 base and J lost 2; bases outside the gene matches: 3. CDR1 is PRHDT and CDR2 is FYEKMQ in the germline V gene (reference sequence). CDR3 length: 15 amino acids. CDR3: CASSLEASGQETQYF. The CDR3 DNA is TGTGCCAGCAGCTTAGAGGCTAGCGGGCAAGAGACCCAGTACTTC.

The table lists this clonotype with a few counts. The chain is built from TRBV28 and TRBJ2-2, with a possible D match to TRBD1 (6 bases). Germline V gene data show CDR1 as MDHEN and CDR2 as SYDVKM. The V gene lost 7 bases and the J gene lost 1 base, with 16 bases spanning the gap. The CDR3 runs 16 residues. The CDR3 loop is CASTSPGQRNTGELFF. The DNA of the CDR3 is TGTGCCAGCACCTCCCCTGGACAGCGGAACACCGGGGAGCTGTTTTTT. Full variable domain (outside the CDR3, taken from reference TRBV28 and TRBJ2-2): DVKVTQSSRYLVKRTGEKVFLECVQDMDHENMFWYRQDPGLGLRLIYFSYDVKMKEKGDIPEGYSVSREKKERFSLILESASTNQTSMYLCASTSPGQRNTGELFFGEGSRLTVL.

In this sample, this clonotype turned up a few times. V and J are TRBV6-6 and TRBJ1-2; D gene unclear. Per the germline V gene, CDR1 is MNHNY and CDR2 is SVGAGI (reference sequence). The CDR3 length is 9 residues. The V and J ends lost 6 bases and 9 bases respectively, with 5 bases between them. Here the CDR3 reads CASSPRYTF. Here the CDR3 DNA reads TGTGCCAGCAGCCCCCGCTACACCTTC.

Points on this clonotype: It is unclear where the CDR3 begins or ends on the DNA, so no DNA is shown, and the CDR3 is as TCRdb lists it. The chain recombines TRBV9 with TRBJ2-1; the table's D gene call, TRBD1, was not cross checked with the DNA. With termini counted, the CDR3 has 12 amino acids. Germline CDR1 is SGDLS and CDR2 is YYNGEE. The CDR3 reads CASSFGGGARFF.

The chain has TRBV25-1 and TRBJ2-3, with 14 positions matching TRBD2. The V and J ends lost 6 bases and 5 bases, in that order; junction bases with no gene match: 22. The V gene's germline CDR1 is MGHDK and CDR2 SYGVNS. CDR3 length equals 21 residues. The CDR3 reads CASSEPLGQKRLAGGKDTQYF. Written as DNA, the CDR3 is TGTGCCAGCAGCGAACCACTGGGACAGAAAAGACTAGCGGGGGGGAAAGATACGCAGTATTTT.

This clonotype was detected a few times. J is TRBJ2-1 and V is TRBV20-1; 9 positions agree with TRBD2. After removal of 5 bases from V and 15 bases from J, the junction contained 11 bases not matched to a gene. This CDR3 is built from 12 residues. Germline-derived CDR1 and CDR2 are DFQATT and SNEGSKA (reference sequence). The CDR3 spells CSAARPGLAPFF. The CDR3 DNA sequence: TGCAGTGCTGCAAGACCGGGACTAGCCCCGTTCTTC.

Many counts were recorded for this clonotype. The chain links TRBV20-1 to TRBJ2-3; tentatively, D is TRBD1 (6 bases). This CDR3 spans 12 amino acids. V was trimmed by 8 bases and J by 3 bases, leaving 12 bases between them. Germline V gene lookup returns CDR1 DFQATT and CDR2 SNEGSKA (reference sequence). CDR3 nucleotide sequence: TGCAGTAGGGTCAGGGGAACAGATACGCAGTATTTT. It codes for CSRVRGTDTQYF.

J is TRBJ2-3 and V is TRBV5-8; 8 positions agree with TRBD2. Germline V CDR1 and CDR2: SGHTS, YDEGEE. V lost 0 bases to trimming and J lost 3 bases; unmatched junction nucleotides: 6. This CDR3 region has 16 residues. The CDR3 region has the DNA TGTGCCAGCAGCTTGGACGGGGGGGCCAGGACAGATACGCAGTATTTT. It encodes CASSLDGGARTDTQYF.

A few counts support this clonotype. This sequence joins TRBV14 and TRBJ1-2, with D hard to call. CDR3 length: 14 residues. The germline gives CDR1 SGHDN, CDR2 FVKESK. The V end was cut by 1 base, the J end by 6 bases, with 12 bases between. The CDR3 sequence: CASSQVGNGDGYTF. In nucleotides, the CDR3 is TGTGCCAGCAGCCAAGTGGGTAACGGAGATGGCTACACCTTC.

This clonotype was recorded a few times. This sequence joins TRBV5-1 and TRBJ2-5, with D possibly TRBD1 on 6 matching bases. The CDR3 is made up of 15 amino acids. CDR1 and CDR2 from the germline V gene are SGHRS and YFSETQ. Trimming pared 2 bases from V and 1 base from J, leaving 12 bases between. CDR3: CASSFVGAIQETQYF. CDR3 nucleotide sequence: TGCGCCAGCAGCTTTGTGGGGGCGATCCAAGAGACCCAGTACTTC. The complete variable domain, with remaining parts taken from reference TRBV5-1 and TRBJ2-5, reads KAGVTQTPRYLIKTRGQQVTLSCSPISGHRSVSWYQQTPGQGLQFLFEYFSETQRNKGNFPGRFSGRQFSNSRSEMNVSTLELGDSALYLCASSFVGAIQETQYFGPGTRLLVL.

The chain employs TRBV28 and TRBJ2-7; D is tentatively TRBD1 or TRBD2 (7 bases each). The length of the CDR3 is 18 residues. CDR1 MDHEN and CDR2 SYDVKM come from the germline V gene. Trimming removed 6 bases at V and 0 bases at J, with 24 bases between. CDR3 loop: CASSPSWQGGMSSYEQYF. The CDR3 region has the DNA TGTGCCAGCAGCCCCTCTTGGCAGGGGGGGATGAGCTCCTACGAGCAGTACTTC. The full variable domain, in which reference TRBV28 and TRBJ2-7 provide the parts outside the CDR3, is DVKVTQSSRYLVKRTGEKVFLECVQDMDHENMFWYRQDPGLGLRLIYFSYDVKMKEKGDIPEGYSVSREKKERFSLILESASTNQTSMYLCASSPSWQGGMSSYEQYFGPGTRLTVT.

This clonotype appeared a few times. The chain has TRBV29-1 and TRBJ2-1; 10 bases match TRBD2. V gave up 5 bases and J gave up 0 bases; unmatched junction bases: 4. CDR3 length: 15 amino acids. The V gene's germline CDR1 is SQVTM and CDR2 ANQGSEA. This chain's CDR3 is CSVPGLASSYNEQFF. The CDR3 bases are TGCAGCGTTCCGGGACTAGCGAGCTCCTACAATGAGCAGTTCTTC.

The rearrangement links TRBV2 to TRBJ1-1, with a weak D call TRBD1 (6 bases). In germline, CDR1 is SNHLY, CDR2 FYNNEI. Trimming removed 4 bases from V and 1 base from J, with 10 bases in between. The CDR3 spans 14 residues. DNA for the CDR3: TGTGCCAGCAGTGGGGTACAGGGGAACACTGAAGCTTTCTTT. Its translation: CASSGVQGNTEAFF. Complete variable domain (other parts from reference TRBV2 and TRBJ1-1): EPEVTQTPSHQVTQMGQEVILRCVPISNHLYFYWYRQILGQKVEFLVSFYNNEISEKSEIFDDQFSVERPDGSNFTLKIRSTKLEDSAMYFCASSGVQGNTEAFFGQGTRLTVV.

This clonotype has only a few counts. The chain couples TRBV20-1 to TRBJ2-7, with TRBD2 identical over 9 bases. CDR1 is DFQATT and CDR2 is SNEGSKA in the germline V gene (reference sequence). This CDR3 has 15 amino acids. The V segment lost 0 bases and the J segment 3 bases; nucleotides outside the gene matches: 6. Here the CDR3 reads CSARDYQRGDYEQYF. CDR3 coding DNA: TGCAGTGCTAGAGATTACCAGCGGGGGGACTACGAGCAGTACTTC.

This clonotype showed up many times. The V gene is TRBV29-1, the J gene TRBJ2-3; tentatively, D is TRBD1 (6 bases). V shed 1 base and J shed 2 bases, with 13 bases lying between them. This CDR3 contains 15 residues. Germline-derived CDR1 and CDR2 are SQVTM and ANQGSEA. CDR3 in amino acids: CSVEVARGPTDTQYF. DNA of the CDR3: TGCAGCGTTGAAGTAGCCAGGGGCCCCACAGATACGCAGTATTTT.

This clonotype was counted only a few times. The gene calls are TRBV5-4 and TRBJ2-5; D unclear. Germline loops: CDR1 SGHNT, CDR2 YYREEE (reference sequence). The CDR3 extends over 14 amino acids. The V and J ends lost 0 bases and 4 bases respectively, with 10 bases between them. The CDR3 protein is CASSLVQDRETQYF. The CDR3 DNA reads TGTGCCAGCAGCTTGGTCCAGGATAGAGAGACCCAGTACTTC.

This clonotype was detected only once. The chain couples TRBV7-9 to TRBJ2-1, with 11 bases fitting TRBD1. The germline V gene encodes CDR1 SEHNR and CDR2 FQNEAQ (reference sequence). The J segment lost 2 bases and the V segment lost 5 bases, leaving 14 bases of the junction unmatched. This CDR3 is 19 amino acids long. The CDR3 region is CASSPMDRGPLRAYNEQFF. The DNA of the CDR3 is TGTGCCAGCAGCCCGATGGACAGGGGGCCCCTCCGCGCCTACAATGAGCAGTTCTTC.

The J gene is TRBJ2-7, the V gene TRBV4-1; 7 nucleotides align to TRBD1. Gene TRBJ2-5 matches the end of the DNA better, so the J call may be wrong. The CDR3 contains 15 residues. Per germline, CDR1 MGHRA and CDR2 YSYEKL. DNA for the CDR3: TGCGCCAGCAGCCAACTGTGGGACAGAACACGGACCCAGTACTTC. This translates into CASSQLWDRTRTQYF.